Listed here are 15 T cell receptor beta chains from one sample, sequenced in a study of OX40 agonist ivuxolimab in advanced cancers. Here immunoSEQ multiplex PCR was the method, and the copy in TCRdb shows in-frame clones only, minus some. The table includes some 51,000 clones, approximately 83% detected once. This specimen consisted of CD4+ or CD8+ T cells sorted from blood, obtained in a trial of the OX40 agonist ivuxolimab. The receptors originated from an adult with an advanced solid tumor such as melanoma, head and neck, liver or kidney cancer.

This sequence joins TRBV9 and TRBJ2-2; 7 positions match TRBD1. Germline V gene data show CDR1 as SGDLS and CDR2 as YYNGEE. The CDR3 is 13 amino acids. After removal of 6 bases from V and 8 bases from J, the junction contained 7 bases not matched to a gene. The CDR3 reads CASTLGGWGELFF. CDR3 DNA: TGTGCCAGCACCCTAGGGGGCTGGGGGGAGCTGTTTTTT.

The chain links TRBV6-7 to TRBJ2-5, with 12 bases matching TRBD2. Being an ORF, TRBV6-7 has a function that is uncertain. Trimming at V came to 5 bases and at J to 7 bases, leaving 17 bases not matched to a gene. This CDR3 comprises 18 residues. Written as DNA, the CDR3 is TGTGCCAGCAGTCCGACTAGCGGGGGACTAACCCTCTTTCGGACCCAGTACTTC. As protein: CASSPTSGGLTLFRTQYF.

This CDR3 reads CASSRMTGGNVLTF. CDR3 bases: TGTGCCAGCAGCCGAATGACAGGGGGAAACGTCCTGACTTTC. The gene calls are TRBV5-6 and TRBJ2-6; 9 bases align to TRBD1. Germline loops: CDR1 SGHDT, CDR2 YYEEEE. CDR3 size: 14 residues. V shed 4 bases, J shed 10 bases, and the junction held 6 bases outside the gene matches.

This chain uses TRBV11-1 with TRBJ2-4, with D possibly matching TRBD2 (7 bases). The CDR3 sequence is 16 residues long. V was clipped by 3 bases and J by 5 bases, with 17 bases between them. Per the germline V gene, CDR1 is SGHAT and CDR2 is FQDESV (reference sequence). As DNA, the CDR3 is TGTGCCAGCAGCTTCGAAGGCCGGGGGGCCGAAAACATTCAGTACTTC. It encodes CASSFEGRGAENIQYF.

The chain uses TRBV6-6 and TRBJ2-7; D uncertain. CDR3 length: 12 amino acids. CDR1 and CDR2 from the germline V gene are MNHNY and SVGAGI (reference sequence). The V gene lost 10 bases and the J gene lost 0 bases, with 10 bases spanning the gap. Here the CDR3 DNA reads TGTGCCACCCTGACCAGCTCCTACGAGCAGTACTTC. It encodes CATLTSSYEQYF.

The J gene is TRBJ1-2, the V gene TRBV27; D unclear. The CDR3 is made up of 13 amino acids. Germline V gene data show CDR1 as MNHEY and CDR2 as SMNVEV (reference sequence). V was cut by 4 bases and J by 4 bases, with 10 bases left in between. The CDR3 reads CASSWRYGYGYTF. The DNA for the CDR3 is TGTGCCAGCAGTTGGCGGTATGGCTATGGCTACACCTTC.

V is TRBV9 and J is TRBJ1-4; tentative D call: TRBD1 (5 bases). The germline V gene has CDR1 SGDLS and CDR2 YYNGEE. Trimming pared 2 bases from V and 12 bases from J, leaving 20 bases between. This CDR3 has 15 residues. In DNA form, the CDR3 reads TGTGCCAGCAGCGTCTCAGAGGCGGGGGGGAATCAACTGTTTTTT. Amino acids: CASSVSEAGGNQLFF.

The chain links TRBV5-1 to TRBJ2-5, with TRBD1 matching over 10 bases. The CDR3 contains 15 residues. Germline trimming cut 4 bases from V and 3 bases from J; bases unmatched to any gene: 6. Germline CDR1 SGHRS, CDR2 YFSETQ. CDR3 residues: CASSPRDRGKETQYF. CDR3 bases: TGCGCCAGCAGCCCTCGGGACAGGGGAAAAGAGACCCAGTACTTC.

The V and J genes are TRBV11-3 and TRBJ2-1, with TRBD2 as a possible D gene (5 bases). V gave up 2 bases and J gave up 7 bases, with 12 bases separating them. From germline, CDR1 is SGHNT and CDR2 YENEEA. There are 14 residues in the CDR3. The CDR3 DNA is TGTGCCAGCAGCTTATCCGGGGAACCGAATGAGCAGTTCTTC. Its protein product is CASSLSGEPNEQFF. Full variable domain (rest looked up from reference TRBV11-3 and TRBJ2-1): EAGVVQSPRYKIIEKKQPVAFWCNPISGHNTLYWYLQNLGQGPELLIRYENEEAVDDSQLPKDRFSAERLKGVDSTLKIQPAELGDSAVYLCASSLSGEPNEQFFGPGTRLTVL.

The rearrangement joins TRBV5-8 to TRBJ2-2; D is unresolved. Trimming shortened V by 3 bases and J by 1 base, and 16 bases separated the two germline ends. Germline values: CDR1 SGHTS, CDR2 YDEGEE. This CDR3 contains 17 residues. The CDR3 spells CASSSSRTVVNTGELFF. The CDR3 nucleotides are TGTGCCAGCAGCTCCTCCCGGACGGTTGTGAACACCGGGGAGCTGTTTTTT.

This chain's CDR3 is CASSQGYGYTF. CDR3 DNA sequence: TGTGCCAGCAGCCAGGGGTATGGCTACACCTTC. The rearrangement uses TRBV4-2 and TRBJ1-2; D uncertain. V was shortened by 3 bases and J by 5 bases, with 4 bases between the two germline ends. CDR1 and CDR2 from the germline V gene are LGHNA and YNFKEQ. CDR3 size: 11 residues.

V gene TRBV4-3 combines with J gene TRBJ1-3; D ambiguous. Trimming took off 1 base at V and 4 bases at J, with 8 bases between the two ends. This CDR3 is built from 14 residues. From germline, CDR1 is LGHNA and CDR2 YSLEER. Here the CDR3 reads CASSQATGGNTIYF. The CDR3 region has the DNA TGCGCCAGCAGCCAAGCGACGGGGGGAAACACCATATATTTT.

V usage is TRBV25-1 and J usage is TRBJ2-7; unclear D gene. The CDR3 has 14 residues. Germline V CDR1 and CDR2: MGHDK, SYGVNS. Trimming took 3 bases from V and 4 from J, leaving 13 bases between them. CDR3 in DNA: TGTGCCAGCAGTGACCCCGGGTCTGGGTACGAGCAGTACTTC. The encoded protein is CASSDPGSGYEQYF.

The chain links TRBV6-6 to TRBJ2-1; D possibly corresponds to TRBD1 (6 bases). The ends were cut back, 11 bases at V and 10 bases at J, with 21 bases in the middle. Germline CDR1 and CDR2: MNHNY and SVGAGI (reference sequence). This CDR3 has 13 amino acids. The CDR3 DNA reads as TGTGCCTCCGTAGGACAGACTCTCAGAGAGCAGTTCTTC. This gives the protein CASVGQTLREQFF.

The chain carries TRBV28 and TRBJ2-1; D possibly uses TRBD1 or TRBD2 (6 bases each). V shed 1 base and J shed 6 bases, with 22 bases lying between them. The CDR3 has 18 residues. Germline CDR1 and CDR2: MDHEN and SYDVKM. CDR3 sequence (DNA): TGTGCCAGCAGTTTATATCCCATGTGGGGGGCGCGAGGCAATGAGCAGTTCTTC. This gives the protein CASSLYPMWGARGNEQFF.